This T cell receptor beta chain was found in a study of immune evolution from preneoplasia to lung adenocarcinoma. This clone has a handful of counts. Resections took place in Japan or China from about 2013 to 2018. Measured with immunoSEQ multiplex PCR; TCRdb has only the in-frame clones, and not every one. The top ten clones hold less than 8% of a sample with about 4,300 clones, 79% of them seen once. Between the trimmed V and J ends, which lost 3 bases and 3 bases, there was a span of 10 bases. The V gene's germline CDR1 is MDHEN and CDR2 SYDVKM. The length of the CDR3 is 14 residues. This receptor was obtained from a person over 45 with lung adenocarcinoma. Material: FFPE minimally invasive lung adenocarcinoma tissue. The chain links TRBV28 to TRBJ2-3; D might be TRBD1 (5 bases). The CDR3: CASSFLSGTDTQYF. The CDR3 region has the DNA TGTGCCAGCAGTTTTTTGTCAGGGACAGATACGCAGTATTTT.